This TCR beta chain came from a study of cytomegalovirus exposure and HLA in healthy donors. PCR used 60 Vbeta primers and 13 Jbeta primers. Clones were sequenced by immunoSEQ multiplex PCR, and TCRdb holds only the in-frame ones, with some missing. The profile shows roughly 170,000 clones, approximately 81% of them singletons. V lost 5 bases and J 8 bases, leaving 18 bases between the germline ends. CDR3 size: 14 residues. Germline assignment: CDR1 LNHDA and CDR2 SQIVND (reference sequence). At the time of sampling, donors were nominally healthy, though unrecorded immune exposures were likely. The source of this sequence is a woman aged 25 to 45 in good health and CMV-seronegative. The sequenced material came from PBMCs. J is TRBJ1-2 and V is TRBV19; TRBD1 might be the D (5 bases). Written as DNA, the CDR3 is TGTGCCAGTAGTTCGCCCGGACACGCCCCAGGCTACACCTTC. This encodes CASSSPGHAPGYTF.